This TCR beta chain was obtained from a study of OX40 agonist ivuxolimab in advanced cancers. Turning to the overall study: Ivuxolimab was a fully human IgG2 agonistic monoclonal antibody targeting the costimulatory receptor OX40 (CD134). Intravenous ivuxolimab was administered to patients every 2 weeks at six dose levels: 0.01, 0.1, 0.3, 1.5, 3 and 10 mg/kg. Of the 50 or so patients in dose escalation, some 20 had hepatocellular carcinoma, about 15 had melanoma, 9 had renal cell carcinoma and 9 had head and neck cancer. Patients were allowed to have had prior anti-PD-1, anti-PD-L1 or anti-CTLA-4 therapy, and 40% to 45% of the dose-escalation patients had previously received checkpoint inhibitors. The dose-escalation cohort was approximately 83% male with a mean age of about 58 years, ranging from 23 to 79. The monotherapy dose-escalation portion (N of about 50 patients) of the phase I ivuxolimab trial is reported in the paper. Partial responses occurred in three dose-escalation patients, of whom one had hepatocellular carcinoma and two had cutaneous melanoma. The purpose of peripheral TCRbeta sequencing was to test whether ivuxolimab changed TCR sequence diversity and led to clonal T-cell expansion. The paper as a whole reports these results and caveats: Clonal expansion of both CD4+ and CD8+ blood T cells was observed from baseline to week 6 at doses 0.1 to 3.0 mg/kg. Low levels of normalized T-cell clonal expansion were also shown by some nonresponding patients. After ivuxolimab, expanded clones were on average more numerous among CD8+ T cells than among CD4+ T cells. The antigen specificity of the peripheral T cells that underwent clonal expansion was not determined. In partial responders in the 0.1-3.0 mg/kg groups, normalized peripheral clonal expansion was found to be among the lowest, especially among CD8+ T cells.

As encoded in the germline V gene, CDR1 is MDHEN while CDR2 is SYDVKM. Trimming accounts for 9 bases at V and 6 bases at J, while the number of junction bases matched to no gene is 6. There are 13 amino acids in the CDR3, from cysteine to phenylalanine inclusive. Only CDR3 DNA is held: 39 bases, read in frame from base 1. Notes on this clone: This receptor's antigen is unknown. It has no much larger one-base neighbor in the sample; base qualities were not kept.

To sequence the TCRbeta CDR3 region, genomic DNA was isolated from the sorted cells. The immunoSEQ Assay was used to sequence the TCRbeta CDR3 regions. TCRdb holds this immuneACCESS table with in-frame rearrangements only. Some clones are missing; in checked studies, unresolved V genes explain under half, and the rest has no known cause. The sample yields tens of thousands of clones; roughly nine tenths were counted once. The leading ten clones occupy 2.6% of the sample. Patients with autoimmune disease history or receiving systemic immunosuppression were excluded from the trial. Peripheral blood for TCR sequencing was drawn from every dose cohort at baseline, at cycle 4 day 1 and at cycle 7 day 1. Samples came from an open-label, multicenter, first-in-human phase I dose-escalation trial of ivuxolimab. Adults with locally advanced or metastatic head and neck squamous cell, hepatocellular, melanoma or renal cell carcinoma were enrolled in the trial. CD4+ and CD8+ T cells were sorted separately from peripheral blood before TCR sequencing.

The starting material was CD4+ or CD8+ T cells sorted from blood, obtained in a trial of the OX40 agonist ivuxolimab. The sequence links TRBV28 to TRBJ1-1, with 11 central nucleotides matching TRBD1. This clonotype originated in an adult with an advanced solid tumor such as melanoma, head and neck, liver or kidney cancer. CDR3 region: CASRGQGAAEAFF. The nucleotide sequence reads TGTGCCAGTCGCGGACAGGGGGCGGCTGAAGCTTTCTTT.